Presented here are 8 T cell receptor beta chains from one specimen sequenced in a study of blood T cell repertoires in COVID-19. This table comes from immunoSEQ multiplex PCR, and its TCRdb copy is limited to in-frame clones, with some not included. The table records 250,000 or so clones, around four fifths of them present only once. Sequenced input: peripheral blood. These receptors were taken from a woman older than 75 with acute or convalescent COVID-19.

V and J are TRBV3-1 (or the pseudogene TRBV3-2) and TRBJ1-2, with 10 positions matching TRBD1. The CDR3 extends over 16 amino acids. CDR1 LGHDT and CDR2 YNNKEL come from the germline V gene (reference sequence). V was pared by 4 bases and J by 4 bases, with 9 bases of the junction left unmatched. The CDR3 sequence is CASSPEGTGAFYGYTF. The CDR3, as DNA: TGTGCCAGCAGCCCGGAGGGGACAGGGGCGTTCTATGGCTACACCTTC.

DNA for the CDR3: TGTGCCAGCAGCTCTTGGACTAGCGGGGGGAGAGATACGCAGTATTTT. It specifies CASSSWTSGGRDTQYF. The chain is built from TRBV7-2 and TRBJ2-3; 14 positions match TRBD2. Trimming removed 4 bases from V and 5 bases from J; junction bases left unmatched: 5. The germline V gene has CDR1 SGHTA and CDR2 FQGNSA. This CDR3 comprises 16 residues.

This clone has only one observation. The chain employs TRBV18 and TRBJ2-2; maybe TRBD2 (6 bases). The CDR3 spans 16 residues. From germline, CDR1 is KGHSH and CDR2 LQKENI. V lost 0 bases, J lost 2 bases, and 10 bases lay in between. The DNA for the CDR3 is TGTGCCAGCTCACCACCATCCGGGAGAAACACCGGGGAGCTGTTTTTT. It encodes CASSPPSGRNTGELFF.

The chain employs TRBV4-3 and TRBJ1-2; possible D gene TRBD1, 5 bases. V lost 0 bases and J lost 4, with 12 bases in between. Germline loops: CDR1 LGHNA, CDR2 YSLEER. The CDR3 length is 15 residues. CDR3 nucleotides: TGCGCCAGCAGCCAAGACTCCGGGACTGCCTATGGCTACACCTTC. It specifies CASSQDSGTAYGYTF.

The rearrangement links TRBV24-1 to TRBJ2-1; unclear D gene. This CDR3 region has 12 residues. With 0 bases removed from V and 9 bases from J, the gap between germline ends came to 5 bases. Germline V gene lookup returns CDR1 KGHDR and CDR2 SFDVKD. The CDR3 DNA reads as TGTGCCACCAGTGATTTGCCGGGTGAGCAGTTCTTC. This encodes CATSDLPGEQFF.

This clone was observed a single time. Here the CDR3 reads CASSGQRNTEAFF. CDR3 bases: TGTGCCAGCAGTGGACAGAGAAACACTGAAGCTTTCTTT. The chain carries TRBV14 and TRBJ1-1; a weak D match, TRBD1 (6 bases). Germline CDR1 is SGHDN and CDR2 is FVKESK. Trimming shortened V by 6 bases and J by 2 bases, and 10 bases separated the two germline ends. This CDR3 is built from 13 residues.

Only a few counts were recorded for this clone. The rearrangement links TRBV7-9 to TRBJ2-1; D gene ambiguous. The CDR3 sequence is 14 residues long. The germline gives CDR1 SEHNR, CDR2 FQNEAQ (reference sequence). Trimming removed 4 bases from V and 1 base from J, with 8 bases in between. CDR3 DNA sequence: TGTGCCAGCAGCTGGGCACAGTCCTACAATGAGCAGTTCTTC. Encoded protein: CASSWAQSYNEQFF.

The chain is built from TRBV6-5 and TRBJ1-4, with D tentatively TRBD1 (6 bases). V lost 7 bases, J lost 3 bases, and 12 bases lay in between. This CDR3 comprises 14 residues. Germline loops: CDR1 MNHEY, CDR2 SVGAGI. The CDR3 nucleotides are TGTGCCAGCAAAAAACAGGGACCTAATGAAAAACTGTTTTTT. Protein: CASKKQGPNEKLFF.